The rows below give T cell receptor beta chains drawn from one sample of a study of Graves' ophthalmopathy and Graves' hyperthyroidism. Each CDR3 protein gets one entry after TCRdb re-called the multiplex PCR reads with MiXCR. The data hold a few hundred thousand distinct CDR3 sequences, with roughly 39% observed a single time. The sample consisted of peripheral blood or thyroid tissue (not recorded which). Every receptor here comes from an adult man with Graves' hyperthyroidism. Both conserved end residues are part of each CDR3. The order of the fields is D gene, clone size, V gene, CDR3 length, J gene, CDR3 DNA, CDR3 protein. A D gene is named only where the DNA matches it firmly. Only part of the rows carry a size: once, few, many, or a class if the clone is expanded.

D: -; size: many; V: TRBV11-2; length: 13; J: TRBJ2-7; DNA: TGTGCCAGCAGCCCCCATTACACCTACGAGCAGTACTTC; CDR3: CASSPHYTYEQYF
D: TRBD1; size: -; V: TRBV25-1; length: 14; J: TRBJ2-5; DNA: TGTGCCAGCGGTACCGGGACAGGGGGAGAGACCCAGTACTTC; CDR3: CASGTGTGGETQYF
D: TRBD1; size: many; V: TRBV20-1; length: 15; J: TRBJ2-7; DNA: TGCAGTGCTAGAGATCTGACAGGGACCCTAAACGAGCAGTACTTC; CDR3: CSARDLTGTLNEQYF
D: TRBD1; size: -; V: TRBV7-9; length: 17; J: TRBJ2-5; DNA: TGCGCCAGCAGCCAAGAGTATTATGGGACAGGGCAAGAGACCCAGTACTTC; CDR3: CASSQEYYGTGQETQYF
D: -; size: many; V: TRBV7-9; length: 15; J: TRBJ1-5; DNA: TGTGCCAGCAGCTTAGGATGGGTGGGCAATCAGCCCCAGCATTTT; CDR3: CASSLGWVGNQPQHF
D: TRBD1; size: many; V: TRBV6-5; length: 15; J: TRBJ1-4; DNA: TGTGCCAGCAGTTACTCAGGGGGCTTACCGGAAAAACTGTTTTTT; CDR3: CASSYSGGLPEKLFF
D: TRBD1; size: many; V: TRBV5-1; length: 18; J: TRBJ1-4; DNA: TGCGCCAGCAGCTTGGACAGGGGGCTCTCTGGAACTAATGAAAAACTGTTTTTT; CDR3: CASSLDRGLSGTNEKLFF
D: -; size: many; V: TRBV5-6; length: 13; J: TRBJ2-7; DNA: TGTGCCAGCAGCGTGGACAGATCCTACGAGCAGTACTTC; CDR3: CASSVDRSYEQYF
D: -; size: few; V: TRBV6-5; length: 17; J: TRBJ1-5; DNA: TGTGCCAGCAGTGAACCCCAATGGGGGGCGAGCAATCAGCCCCAGCATTTT; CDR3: CASSEPQWGASNQPQHF
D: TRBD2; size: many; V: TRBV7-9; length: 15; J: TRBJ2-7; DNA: TGTGCCAGCAGCCAAGCTAGCGGGGGACCTTACGAGCAGTACTTC; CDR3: CASSQASGGPYEQYF
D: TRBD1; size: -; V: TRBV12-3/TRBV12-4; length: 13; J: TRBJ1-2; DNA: TGTGCCAGCAGTATCCGGGGACAGTATGGCTACACCTTC; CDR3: CASSIRGQYGYTF
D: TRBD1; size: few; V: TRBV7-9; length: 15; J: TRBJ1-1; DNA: TGTGCCAGCAGCTTCCGGGACAGCCTGAACACTGAAGCTTTCTTT; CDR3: CASSFRDSLNTEAFF
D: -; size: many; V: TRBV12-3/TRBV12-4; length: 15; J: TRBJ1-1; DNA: TGTGCCAGCAGCCTGTCGGGGTCAGGGAACACTGAAGCTTTCTTT; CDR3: CASSLSGSGNTEAFF
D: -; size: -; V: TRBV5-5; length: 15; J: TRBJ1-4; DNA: TGCGCCAGCAGCTTATTACCAGCAACTAATGAAAAACCGTTTTTT; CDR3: CASSLLPATNEKPFF
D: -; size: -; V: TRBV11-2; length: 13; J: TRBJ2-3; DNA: TGTGCCAGCAGCTTAGATACCCCAGATACGCAGTATTTT; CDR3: CASSLDTPDTQYF
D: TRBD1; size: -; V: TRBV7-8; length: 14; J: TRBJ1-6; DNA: TGTGCCTGCCCAGGGGGGACAGCCAATTCACCCCTCCACTTT; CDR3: CACPGGTANSPLHF
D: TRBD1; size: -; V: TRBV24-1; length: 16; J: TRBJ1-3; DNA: TGTGCCACCAGTGAGCCCGGGACAGGGGGCGGAAACACCATATATTTT; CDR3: CATSEPGTGGGNTIYF
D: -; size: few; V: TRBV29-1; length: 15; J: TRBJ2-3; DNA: TGCAGCGTTGAATTCGGGGCCTCGGGAACAGATACGCAGTATTTT; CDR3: CSVEFGASGTDTQYF
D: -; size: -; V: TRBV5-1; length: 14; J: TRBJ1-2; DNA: TGCGCCAGCAGCTTGGAAGCATTTAACTATGGCTACACCTTC; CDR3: CASSLEAFNYGYTF
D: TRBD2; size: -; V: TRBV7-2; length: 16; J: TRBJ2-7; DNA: TGTGCCAGCAGCTTTGATCTAGCGGGGGGGTTCTACGAGCAGTACTTC; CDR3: CASSFDLAGGFYEQYF
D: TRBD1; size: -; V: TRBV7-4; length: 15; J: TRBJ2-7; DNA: TGTGCCAGCAGTTTAGCAAGACGGGACAGGTACGAGCAGTACTTC; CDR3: CASSLARRDRYEQYF
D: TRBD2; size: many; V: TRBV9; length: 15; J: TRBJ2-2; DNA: TGTGCCAGCAGCGCACCGGGACTAGCCACCGGGGAGCTGTTTTTT; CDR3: CASSAPGLATGELFF
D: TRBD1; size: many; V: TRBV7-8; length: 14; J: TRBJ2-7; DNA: TGTGCCAGCAGCGCTAGGACAGGTACCTACGAGCAGTACTTC; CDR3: CASSARTGTYEQYF
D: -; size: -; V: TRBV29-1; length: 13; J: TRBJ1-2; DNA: TGCAGCACCGTGGAGACAGGAGTCTATGGCTACACCTTC; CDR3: CSTVETGVYGYTF
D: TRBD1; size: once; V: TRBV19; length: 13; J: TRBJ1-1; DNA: TGTGCCAGTAGTATAGAAGGGGGCAGGGGAGCTTTCTTT; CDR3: CASSIEGGRGAFF
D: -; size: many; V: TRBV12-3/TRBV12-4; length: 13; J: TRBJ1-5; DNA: TGTGCCAGCAGTGAAGAGGGGAATCAGCCCCAGCATTTT; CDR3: CASSEEGNQPQHF
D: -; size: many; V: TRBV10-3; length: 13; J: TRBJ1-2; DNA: TGTGCCATCAGTGAGGGTAGGGTCTATGGCTACACCTTC; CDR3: CAISEGRVYGYTF
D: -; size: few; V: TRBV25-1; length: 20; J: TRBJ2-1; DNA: TGTGCCAGCAGTGTACAGACCTTCGGTCCCGACCTGAGGGTTAACAATGAGCAGTTCTTC; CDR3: CASSVQTFGPDLRVNNEQFF
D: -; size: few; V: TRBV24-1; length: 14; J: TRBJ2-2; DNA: TGTGCCACCAGTGATTGGGATGGGGCCGGGGAGCTGTTTTTT; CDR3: CATSDWDGAGELFF
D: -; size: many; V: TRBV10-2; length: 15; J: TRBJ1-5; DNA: TGCGCCAGCAGTGAGTCGGGGGGTAGCAATCAGCCCCAGCATTTT; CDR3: CASSESGGSNQPQHF
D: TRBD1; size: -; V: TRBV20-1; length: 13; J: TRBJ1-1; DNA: TGCAGTGCTAGTCAGGGGGAGAACACTGAAGCTTTCTTT; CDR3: CSASQGENTEAFF
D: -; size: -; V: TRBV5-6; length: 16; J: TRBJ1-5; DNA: TGTGCCAGCAGCTTGAGCCCTGGGGATTGGGATCAGCCCCAGCATTTT; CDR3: CASSLSPGDWDQPQHF
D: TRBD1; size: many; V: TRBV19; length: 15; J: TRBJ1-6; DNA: TGTGCCAGTAGTATCCAGGGACAGGGGAATTCACCCCTCCACTTT; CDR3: CASSIQGQGNSPLHF
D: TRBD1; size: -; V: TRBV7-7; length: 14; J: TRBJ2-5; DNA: TGTGCTAGCAGCTCCGGGACAGCTCAAGAGACCCAGTACTTC; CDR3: CASSSGTAQETQYF
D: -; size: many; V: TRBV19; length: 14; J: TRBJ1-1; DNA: TGTGCCAGTAGTGATGGGCGGGGCTCCACTGAAGCTTTCTTT; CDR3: CASSDGRGSTEAFF
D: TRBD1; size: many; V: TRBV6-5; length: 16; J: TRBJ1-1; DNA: TGTGCCAGCAGTGGACAGGGGGCGAAGGCGGGCACTGAAGCTTTCTTT; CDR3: CASSGQGAKAGTEAFF
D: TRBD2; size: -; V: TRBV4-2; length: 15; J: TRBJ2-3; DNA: TGTGCCAGCAGCCATGGAGCGGGGGGGCCGGATACGCAGTATTTT; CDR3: CASSHGAGGPDTQYF
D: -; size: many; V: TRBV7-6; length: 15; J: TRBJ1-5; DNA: TGTGCCAGCAGCCCCCGGTCGGGGCCGGATCAGCCCCAGCATTTT; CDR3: CASSPRSGPDQPQHF
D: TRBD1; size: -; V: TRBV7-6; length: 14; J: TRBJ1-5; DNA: TGTGCCAGCAGGGGGACAGGGGGCAGTCGGCCCCAGCATTTT; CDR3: CASRGTGGSRPQHF
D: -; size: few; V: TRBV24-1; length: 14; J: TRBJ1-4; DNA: TGTGCCACCAGTGACAACCTCGGGACGCCCAGACTGTTTTTT; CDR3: CATSDNLGTPRLFF
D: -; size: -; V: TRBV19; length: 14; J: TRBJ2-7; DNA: TGTGCCAGAAGGGGCTGGGCGGTACCCTACGAGCAGTACTTC; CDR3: CARRGWAVPYEQYF
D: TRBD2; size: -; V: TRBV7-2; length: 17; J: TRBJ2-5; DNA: TGTGCCAGCAGCTTATTCCGAGACGGGACTAGCGTTGAGACCCAGTACTTC; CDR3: CASSLFRDGTSVETQYF
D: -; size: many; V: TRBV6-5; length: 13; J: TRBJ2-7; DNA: TGTGCCAGCACCAGGGGCCTCTCCTACGAGCAGTACTTC; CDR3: CASTRGLSYEQYF
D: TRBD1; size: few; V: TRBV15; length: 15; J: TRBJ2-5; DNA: TGTGCCACCAGCATTGGACAGGGGCCCCCAGAGACCCAGTACTTC; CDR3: CATSIGQGPPETQYF
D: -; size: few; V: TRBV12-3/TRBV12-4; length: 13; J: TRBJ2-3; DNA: TGTGCCAGCGGTCCAGCGGTCACAGATACGCAGTATTTT; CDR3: CASGPAVTDTQYF
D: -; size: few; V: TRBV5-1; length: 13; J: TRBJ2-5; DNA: TGCGCCAGCAGCTTCAGACAGCAAGAGACCCAGTACTTC; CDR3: CASSFRQQETQYF
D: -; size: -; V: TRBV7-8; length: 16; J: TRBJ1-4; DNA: TGTGCCAGCAGCTTAGGTCGATGGGCGGTAAATGAAAAACTGTTTTTT; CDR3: CASSLGRWAVNEKLFF
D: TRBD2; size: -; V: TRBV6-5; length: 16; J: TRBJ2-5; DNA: TGTGCCAGCGTGAGGGGACTAGCGGGCTTCCAAGAGACCCAGTACTTC; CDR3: CASVRGLAGFQETQYF
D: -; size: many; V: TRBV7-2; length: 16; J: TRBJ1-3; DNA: TGTGCCAGCAGCTTAAGTGGCGTTCTTTCTGGAAACACCATATATTTT; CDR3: CASSLSGVLSGNTIYF
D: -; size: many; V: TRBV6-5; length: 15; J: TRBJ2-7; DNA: TGTGCCAGCAGTTACGTTGGGGCGGACCCCTACGAGCAGTACTTC; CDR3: CASSYVGADPYEQYF
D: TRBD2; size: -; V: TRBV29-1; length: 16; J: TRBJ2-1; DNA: TGCAGCGCTGAAGGGAGGGAGGTAAGCTCCTACAATGAGCAGTTCTTC; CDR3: CSAEGREVSSYNEQFF
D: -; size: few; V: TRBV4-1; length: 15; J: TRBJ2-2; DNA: TGCGCCAGCAGCCAAGACGAGTACTCGGCAGGGGAGCTGTTTTTT; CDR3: CASSQDEYSAGELFF
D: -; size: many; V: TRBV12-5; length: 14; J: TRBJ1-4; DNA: TGTGCTAGTGCCCGAGGGTCCCTTGATGAAAAACTGTTTTTT; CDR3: CASARGSLDEKLFF
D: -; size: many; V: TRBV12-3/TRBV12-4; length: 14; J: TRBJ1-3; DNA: TGTGCCAGCAGTTTCGGCAGCTCTGGAAACACCATATATTTT; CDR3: CASSFGSSGNTIYF
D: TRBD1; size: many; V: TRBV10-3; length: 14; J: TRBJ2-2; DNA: TGTGCCACCGGAGGACAGGACAACACCGGGGAGCTGTTTTTT; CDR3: CATGGQDNTGELFF
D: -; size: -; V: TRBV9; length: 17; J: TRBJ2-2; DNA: TGTGCCAGCAGCGCGCCCCTTGGAGGGGAGGACACCGGGGAGCTGTTTTTT; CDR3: CASSAPLGGEDTGELFF
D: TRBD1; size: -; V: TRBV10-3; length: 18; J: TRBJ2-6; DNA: TGTGCCATCAGTCCAGGAGGGACAGGGGATTCTGGGGCCAACGTCCTGACTTTC; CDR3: CAISPGGTGDSGANVLTF
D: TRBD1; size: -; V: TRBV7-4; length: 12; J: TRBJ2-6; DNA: TGTGCCAGCAGTTACAGGGGTTGGACTGAAGCTTTC; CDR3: CASSYRGWTEAF
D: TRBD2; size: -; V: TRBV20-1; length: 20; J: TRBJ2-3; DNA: TGCAGTGCTAAAGCGAGCGGGAACACCCATGTGCCCTATAGCACAGATACGCAGTATTTT; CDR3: CSAKASGNTHVPYSTDTQYF